These 31 T cell receptor beta chains share one sample of origin, sequenced in a study of control samples from healthy donors and cancer patients (dated by TCRdb to the early 2020s). The library was prepared using the immunoSEQ multiplex PCR assay. TCRdb retrieved this table from immuneACCESS and kept in-frame rearrangements only. Not all clones are present; in checked studies, unresolved V genes account for under half, and no reason is known for the remainder. A total of approximately 37,000 clones appear in this sample, 92% of them only once. Around 4% of the sample is held by the ten biggest clonotypes. Sequencing used blood. The source of these receptors is a woman between 50 and 59 years old in good health.

A few counts support this clone. This rearrangement joins TRBV2 to TRBJ2-7; D remains unclear. V shed 3 bases and J shed 2 bases, with 14 bases lying between them. Germline CDR1 SNHLY, CDR2 FYNNEI. This CDR3 spans 15 amino acids. The CDR3 protein is CASSEQRTVTYEQYF. In DNA, the CDR3 is TGTGCCAGCAGTGAGCAGCGAACTGTAACCTACGAGCAGTACTTC.

V gene TRBV6-6 combines with J gene TRBJ2-3, with 7 bases fitting TRBD2. After removal of 7 bases from V and 6 bases from J, the junction contained 7 bases not matched to a gene. Per germline, CDR1 MNHNY and CDR2 SVGAGI (reference sequence). This CDR3 contains 13 residues. CDR3 residues: CASTATSVDTQYF. CDR3 coding DNA: TGTGCCAGCACCGCAACTAGCGTGGATACGCAGTATTTT.

The V call is TRBV28, the J call TRBJ1-3; 8 bases line up with TRBD1. With V trimmed by 3 bases and J by 9 bases, 4 bases remained unmatched. Germline V gives CDR1 MDHEN, CDR2 SYDVKM. The CDR3 contains 13 residues. For the CDR3, the DNA is TGTGCCAGCAGTTTGGGACAGGAGGGCACCATATATTTT. Translating gives CASSLGQEGTIYF.

This clone came up once. The chain links TRBV2 to TRBJ1-5; 7 bases map to TRBD1. Germline V gives CDR1 SNHLY, CDR2 FYNNEI. Unmatched junction bases numbered 10, after V lost 6 bases and J lost 5 bases. The CDR3 extends over 15 amino acids. CDR3 sequence (DNA): TGTGCCAGCAGCGCCCGGCAGGGGGTTGATCAGCCCCAGCATTTT. Translating gives CASSARQGVDQPQHF.

The CDR3 DNA follows: TGTGCCAGCAGGCCCGAACAGGGGTATAATTCACCCCTCCACTTT. This encodes CASRPEQGYNSPLHF. V and J are TRBV28 and TRBJ1-6; 7 bases align to TRBD1. With 6 bases clipped from V and 4 bases from J, the junction kept 6 bases outside the gene matches. CDR1 is MDHEN, CDR2 SYDVKM, per germline. This CDR3 has 15 amino acids. Full variable domain (missing parts from reference TRBV28 and TRBJ1-6): DVKVTQSSRYLVKRTGEKVFLECVQDMDHENMFWYRQDPGLGLRLIYFSYDVKMKEKGDIPEGYSVSREKKERFSLILESASTNQTSMYLCASRPEQGYNSPLHFGNGTRLTVT.

The V gene is TRBV6-6, the J gene TRBJ1-5; tentative D call: TRBD1 (5 bases). The CDR3 runs 13 residues. V dropped 6 bases and J dropped 5 bases, with 11 bases sitting between them. The germline V gene encodes CDR1 MNHNY and CDR2 SVGAGI (reference sequence). The CDR3 reads CASSQDSYQPQHF. The CDR3 DNA reads TGTGCCAGCAGCCAAGACAGCTATCAGCCCCAGCATTTT.

This chain uses TRBV7-3 with TRBJ2-1, with a tentative D call TRBD2 (6 bases). V was pared by 5 bases and J by 2 bases, with 13 bases between. This CDR3 comprises 15 residues. Germline CDR1 is SGHTA and CDR2 is FQGTGA. CDR3 loop: CASSPGGDPYNEQFF. The CDR3 region has the DNA TGTGCCAGCAGCCCCGGAGGGGACCCCTACAATGAGCAGTTCTTC. Together with reference TRBV7-3 and TRBJ2-1, the CDR3 gives the full variable domain: GAGVSQTPSNKVTEKGKYVELRCDPISGHTALYWYRQSLGQGPEFLIYFQGTGAADDSGLPNDRFFAVRPEGSVSTLKIQRTERGDSAVYLCASSPGGDPYNEQFFGPGTRLTVL.

The genes are TRBV4-3 and TRBJ2-6; D unresolved. Trimming took off 4 bases at V and 0 bases at J, with 7 bases between the two ends. The CDR3 is made up of 15 amino acids. CDR1 and CDR2 from the germline V gene are LGHNA and YSLEER. For the CDR3, the DNA is TGCGCCAGCAGCCCACATACCTCTGGGGCCAACGTCCTGACTTTC. The encoded protein is CASSPHTSGANVLTF.

The V and J genes are TRBV19 and TRBJ2-1, with D maybe TRBD1 (6 bases). From germline, CDR1 is LNHDA and CDR2 SQIVND (reference sequence). V was cut by 1 base and J by 5 bases, with 6 bases left in between. The CDR3 runs 13 residues. The CDR3: CASSIGTDNEQFF. Here the CDR3 DNA reads TGTGCCAGTAGTATAGGGACAGACAATGAGCAGTTCTTC. The whole variable domain, remainder taken from reference TRBV19 and TRBJ2-1, is DGGITQSPKYLFRKEGQNVTLSCEQNLNHDAMYWYRQDPGQGLRLIYYSQIVNDFQKGDIAEGYSVSREKKESFPLTVTSAQKNPTAFYLCASSIGTDNEQFFGPGTRLTVL.

The CDR3 nucleotides are TGCGCCAGCAGTCAATCGATGGGGGGACAGGCAAATCAGCCCCAGCATTTT. Translating gives CASSQSMGGQANQPQHF. This chain uses TRBV23-1 with TRBJ1-5, with 8 bases aligning to TRBD1. TRBV23-1 is filed as an ORF, its function uncertain. This CDR3 region has 17 residues. V gave up 0 bases and J gave up 4 bases; unmatched junction bases: 8.

The chain recombines TRBV4-3 with TRBJ1-2, with D possibly TRBD1 on 5 matching bases. CDR1 is LGHNA, CDR2 YSLEER, per germline. The V and J ends lost 4 bases and 3 bases respectively, with 15 bases between them. The CDR3 length is 15 residues. The CDR3 spells CASSRELTDYYGYTF. The CDR3 nucleotides read TGCGCCAGCAGCCGCGAGTTGACAGACTACTATGGCTACACCTTC.

The chain joins TRBV7-9 to TRBJ1-1, with 7 bases identical to TRBD1. CDR1 and CDR2 (germline): SEHNR, FQNEAQ (reference sequence). V gave up 2 bases and J gave up 4 bases; unmatched junction bases: 13. There are 17 residues in the CDR3. The CDR3 nucleotides read TGTGCCAGCAGCTTAATAGAGGGGGCCAGCTGGGGCACTGAAGCTTTCTTT. This codes for CASSLIEGASWGTEAFF.

The chain uses TRBV5-1 and TRBJ1-1; D might be TRBD1 (5 bases). The CDR3 sequence is 13 residues long. Germline loops: CDR1 SGHRS, CDR2 YFSETQ. V lost 0 bases, J lost 8 bases, and 11 bases lay in between. The chain's CDR3 is CASSLGTIAEAFF. The DNA for the CDR3 is TGCGCCAGCAGCTTGGGGACAATCGCGGAAGCTTTCTTT.

This sequence joins TRBV24-1 and TRBJ1-5; 7 nucleotides match TRBD1. Germline V CDR1 and CDR2: KGHDR, SFDVKD. V shed 7 bases and J 3 bases; nucleotides not matched to a gene: 8. The CDR3 sequence is 15 residues long. In DNA form, the CDR3 reads TGTGCCACCAGGGGGACAGAAGATTCCAATCAGCCCCAGCATTTT. Translating it yields CATRGTEDSNQPQHF.

This sequence joins TRBV7-9 and TRBJ2-7, with D uncertain. V was cut by 0 bases and J by 3 bases, with 12 bases left in between. Germline assignment: CDR1 SEHNR and CDR2 FQNEAQ (reference sequence). This CDR3 is 15 amino acids long. CDR3 in DNA: TGTGCCAGCAGCTTAGCGGGCCAGAAAAACTACGAGCAGTACTTC. This encodes CASSLAGQKNYEQYF.

To note about this clone: Mismatch with germline at one junction end may stem from a read error. This chain joins TRBV6-6 and TRBJ2-1; D not resolved. Germline values: CDR1 MNHNY, CDR2 SVGAGI (reference sequence). The CDR3 has 13 residues. CDR3 in amino acids: CASSYRTRNEQLF. The DNA of the CDR3 is TGTGCCAGCAGTTACAGAACGCGAAATGAGCAGCTCTTC.

This sequence joins TRBV7-2 and TRBJ2-5; D is ambiguous. Trimming took 2 bases from V and 5 from J, leaving 9 bases between them. Germline loops: CDR1 SGHTA, CDR2 FQGNSA. This CDR3 has 13 residues. The DNA for the CDR3 is TGTGCCAGCAGCTTATCCGGTGGGGAGACCCAGTACTTC. Translation: CASSLSGGETQYF.

The chain couples TRBV7-2 to TRBJ2-1; D is unresolved. CDR3 length equals 12 residues. V was clipped by 2 bases and J by 6 bases, with 5 bases between them. Germline V gives CDR1 SGHTA, CDR2 FQGNSA. CDR3 sequence (DNA): TGTGCCAGCAGCTTATATGGCAATGAGCAGTTCTTC. Translation: CASSLYGNEQFF.

The rearrangement links TRBV7-2 to TRBJ1-1, with D perhaps TRBD1 (5 bases). Germline V gives CDR1 SGHTA, CDR2 FQGNSA. Trimming took off 4 bases at V and 6 bases at J, with 15 bases between the two ends. The CDR3 has 14 residues. The CDR3 is CASSWRGTDSEAFF. The CDR3 bases are TGTGCCAGCAGCTGGCGAGGGACGGATTCTGAAGCTTTCTTT.

This chain joins TRBV5-1 and TRBJ1-2, with D perhaps TRBD1 (5 bases). Trimming removed 4 bases at V and 4 bases at J, with 23 bases between. The CDR3 is 17 amino acids. The V gene's germline CDR1 is SGHRS and CDR2 YFSETQ. The CDR3 sequence is CASSLEAGRLRSYGYTF. CDR3 DNA sequence: TGCGCCAGCAGCCTGGAAGCGGGACGGTTGAGATCCTATGGCTACACCTTC. Based on the CDR3 plus reference TRBV5-1 and TRBJ1-2, the full variable domain is KAGVTQTPRYLIKTRGQQVTLSCSPISGHRSVSWYQQTPGQGLQFLFEYFSETQRNKGNFPGRFSGRQFSNSRSEMNVSTLELGDSALYLCASSLEAGRLRSYGYTFGSGTRLTVV.

This CDR3 is CASSADLGLAGVGFTDTQYF. CDR3 sequence (DNA): TGTGCCAGCAGCGCAGATCTGGGACTAGCGGGGGTTGGGTTTACAGATACGCAGTATTTT. The chain is built from TRBV9 and TRBJ2-3; 14 bases map to TRBD2. Germline-derived CDR1 and CDR2 are SGDLS and YYNGEE. The CDR3 is 20 amino acids. With 3 bases clipped from V and 3 bases from J, the junction kept 15 bases outside the gene matches.

The CDR3 spells CASSERDRIVRSNQPQHF. The CDR3 DNA reads TGTGCCAGCAGCGAAAGGGACAGGATTGTGAGGAGCAATCAGCCCCAGCATTTT. This chain connects TRBV6-2 or TRBV6-3 to TRBJ1-5; 8 nucleotides agree with TRBD1. V dropped 6 bases and J dropped 1; count of bases not matched to a gene: 14. Germline CDR1 MNHEY, CDR2 SVGEGT. This CDR3 is 18 amino acids long.

This chain links TRBV28 with TRBJ1-5; a possible D gene is TRBD1 (5 bases). The V and J ends lost 7 bases and 0 bases respectively, with 13 bases between them. The CDR3 loop spans 15 amino acids. Germline lookup yields CDR1 MDHEN and CDR2 SYDVKM. In DNA form, the CDR3 reads TGTGCCAGCACGGGGGGTAAGGGTAGCAATCAGCCCCAGCATTTT. Translated: CASTGGKGSNQPQHF.

The chain is built from TRBV28 and TRBJ2-7; 7 bases line up with TRBD1. This CDR3 region has 15 residues. V was clipped by 6 bases and J by 0 bases; unmatched bases: 8. The germline V gene has CDR1 MDHEN and CDR2 SYDVKM. The CDR3 here is CASRSSGTDSYEQYF. CDR3 sequence (DNA): TGTGCCAGCAGGTCGTCCGGGACAGACTCCTACGAGCAGTACTTC.

This rearrangement joins TRBV18 to TRBJ1-5; 8 nucleotides align to TRBD1. Germline-derived CDR1 and CDR2 are KGHSH and LQKENI. This CDR3 is 14 amino acids long. J was trimmed by 5 bases and V by 3 bases; bases with no gene match: 3. The CDR3 DNA is TGTGCCAGCTCACCTCAGGGGGCTGATCAGCCCCAGCATTTT. As protein: CASSPQGADQPQHF.

The CDR3 nucleotides read TGTGCCAGCAGTCCAAACGCTAGGCTCGGTGGGCAGTTCTTC. Translation gives CASSPNARLGGQFF. The chain recombines TRBV6-2 or TRBV6-3 with TRBJ2-1; D not certain. The V gene's germline CDR1 is MNHEY and CDR2 SVGEGT. This CDR3 is built from 14 residues. Between the trimmed V and J ends, which lost 5 bases and 12 bases, there was a span of 20 bases.

The chain has TRBV5-1 and TRBJ2-1; 11 positions match TRBD1. The CDR3 contains 16 residues. V was clipped by 6 bases and J by 7 bases; unmatched bases: 12. Germline V CDR1 and CDR2: SGHRS, YFSETQ. The CDR3: CASMPGGTGGKNEQFF. The DNA of the CDR3 is TGCGCCAGCATGCCGGGAGGGACAGGGGGAAAAAATGAGCAGTTCTTC.

The CDR3 coding sequence is TGCAGGATATCCGAAGGGAATGAGCAGTTCTTC. It yields the protein CRISEGNEQFF. The chain joins TRBV29-1 to TRBJ2-1; no reliable D call. The CDR3 is 11 residues long. Germline lookup yields CDR1 SQVTM and CDR2 ANQGSEA.

The DNA for the CDR3 is TGTGCCAGCAGTGCGGGGGGGGGAATTCAGCCCCAGCATTTT. Protein product: CASSAGGGIQPQHF. V usage is TRBV28 and J usage is TRBJ1-5; TRBD1 is a possible D gene (5 bases). Trimming cost V 5 bases and J 6 bases, with 14 bases left between them. Germline loops: CDR1 MDHEN, CDR2 SYDVKM. This CDR3 contains 14 residues.

The chain carries TRBV6-2 or TRBV6-3 and TRBJ2-7, with D perhaps TRBD2 (5 bases). The CDR3 sequence is 14 residues long. Germline V gene lookup returns CDR1 MNHEY and CDR2 SVGEGT. The V gene lost 5 bases and the J gene lost 0 bases, with 11 bases spanning the gap. The CDR3 loop is CASSVAWTSYEQYF. In DNA form, the CDR3 reads TGTGCCAGCAGTGTAGCGTGGACCTCCTACGAGCAGTACTTC.

The CDR3 reads CASRPTVSSGNTIYF. The CDR3 DNA sequence: TGTGCCAGCAGACCGACAGTTAGCTCTGGAAACACCATATATTTT. The rearrangement links TRBV28 to TRBJ1-3; D is possibly TRBD1 (5 bases). The CDR3 is 15 residues long. Germline CDR1 reads MDHEN; CDR2 reads SYDVKM. Trimming cost V 6 bases and J 0 bases, with 12 bases left between them.